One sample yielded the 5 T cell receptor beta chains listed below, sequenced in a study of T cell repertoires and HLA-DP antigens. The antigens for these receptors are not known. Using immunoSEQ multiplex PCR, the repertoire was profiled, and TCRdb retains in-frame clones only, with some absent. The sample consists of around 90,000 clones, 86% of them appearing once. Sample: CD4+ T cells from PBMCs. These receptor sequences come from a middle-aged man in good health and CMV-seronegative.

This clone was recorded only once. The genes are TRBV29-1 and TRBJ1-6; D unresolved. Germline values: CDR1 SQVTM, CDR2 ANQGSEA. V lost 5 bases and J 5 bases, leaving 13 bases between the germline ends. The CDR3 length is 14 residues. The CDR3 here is CSVSDGLDNSPLHF. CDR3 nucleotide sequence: TGCAGCGTTTCCGACGGATTAGATAATTCACCCCTCCACTTT. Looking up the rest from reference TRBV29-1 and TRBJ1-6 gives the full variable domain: SAVISQKPSRDICQRGTSLTIQCQVDSQVTMMFWYRQQPGQSLTLIATANQGSEATYESGFVIDKFPISRPNLTFSTLTVSNMSPEDSSIYLCSVSDGLDNSPLHFGNGTRLTVT.

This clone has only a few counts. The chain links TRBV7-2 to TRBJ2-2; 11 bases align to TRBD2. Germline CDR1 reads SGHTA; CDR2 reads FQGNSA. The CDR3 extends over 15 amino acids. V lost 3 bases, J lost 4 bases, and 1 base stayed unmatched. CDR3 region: CASSLTSGVTGELFF. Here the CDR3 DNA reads TGTGCCAGCAGCTTGACTAGCGGGGTCACCGGGGAGCTGTTTTTT.

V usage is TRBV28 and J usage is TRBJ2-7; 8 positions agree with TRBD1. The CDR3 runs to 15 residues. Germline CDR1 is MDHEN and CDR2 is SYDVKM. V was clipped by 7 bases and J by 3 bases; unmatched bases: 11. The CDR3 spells CASKLKFTGGYEQYF. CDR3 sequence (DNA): TGTGCCAGCAAGCTTAAGTTTACAGGGGGCTACGAGCAGTACTTC.

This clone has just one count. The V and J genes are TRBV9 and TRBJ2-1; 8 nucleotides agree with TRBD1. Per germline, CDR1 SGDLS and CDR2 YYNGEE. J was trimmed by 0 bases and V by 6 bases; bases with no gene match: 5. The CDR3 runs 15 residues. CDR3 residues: CASNRGESSYNEQFF. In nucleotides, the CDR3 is TGTGCCAGCAACAGGGGGGAGAGCTCCTACAATGAGCAGTTCTTC.

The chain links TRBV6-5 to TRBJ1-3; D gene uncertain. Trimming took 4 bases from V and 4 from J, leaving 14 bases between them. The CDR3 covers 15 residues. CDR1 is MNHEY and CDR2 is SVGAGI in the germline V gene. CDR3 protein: CASSSGPQQGNTIYF. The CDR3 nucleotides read TGTGCCAGCAGTTCGGGCCCTCAGCAAGGAAACACCATATATTTT.